Here is one T cell receptor (beta chain) with its context. Its specific antigen is unknown. No quality values exist for individual bases; no much larger clone is one base distant. TCRbeta CDR3 regions were amplified from genomic DNA by means of the immunoSEQ Assay, a bias-controlled multiplex PCR. Under the source paper's analysis protocol: Within the assay, amplification of reference gene primers was used to estimate how many nucleated cells each sample contained. Sequence reads were collapsed and filtered to measure the absolute abundance of every unique TCRbeta CDR3 rearrangement. Productive Simpson clonality was computed per sample as the square root of Simpson's diversity index over productive rearrangements. TCRdb took over this immuneACCESS table, retaining in-frame rearrangements with V and J assigned. Such tables are incomplete; in checked studies, under half of the missing clones stem from an unresolved V gene, and the remainder is unexplained. D and trimming come from the DNA, and the V and J calls and clone size come from that table. Present in this sample are around 140,000 clones, 80% to 90% of which were seen just once. The top ten hold around 15% of the sample.

CDR1 SGHDT and CDR2 YYEEEE were looked up in the germline V gene. The CDR3, cysteine through phenylalanine, is 13 amino acids long. The read is trimmed to its CDR3 DNA, 39 bases read in frame from base 1. Germline trimming: 2 bases from V, 3 bases from J; junction bases outside gene matches: 2. This entry comes from a study of blood T cell repertoires in COVID-19 (TCRdb year 2020). In the study overall: Samples from collaborators originated in the United States, Italy and Spain and spanned both the acute and convalescent phases of COVID-19. The prospective study material was composed of cDNA or gDNA derived from T cells, B-cell-depleted T cells, or PBMCs. The dataset comprised deeply sampled blood TCRbeta repertoires from subjects exposed to, actively infected with, or recovered from COVID-19. A freely available public database, intended as a resource for researchers studying the immune response to SARS-CoV-2, is where the repertoires were released. The samples were drawn from the first 160 participants of the ongoing ImmuneRACE study and from 1,254 subjects provided by 6 global collaborators. A de-identified subject ID, COVID-19 status, age in years and sex were almost always included in the sample metadata. HLA class I and class II types, where available, came from metadata supplied by the sample provider rather than from assay-based typing.

The study at large found these results: The quantity of clinical and demographic metadata differed by source and by participant and was supplied without curation.

One collaborating source in Seattle enrolled patients while the patients were actively infected and followed the patients over time throughout the course of disease. Collaborating institutions collected whole blood in K2EDTA tubes following their own protocols. For TCRbeta analysis, collaborators shipped samples in one of three forms: frozen whole blood, isolated PBMCs, or DNA extracted from either of those sample types. Rearrangement joined TRBV5-6 to TRBJ2-7, with 7 middle bases fitting TRBD1. The clonotype originates from a man aged 18-30 years with COVID-19, enrolled during active disease. Sequencing used peripheral blood. Read as DNA, the sequence is TGTGCCAGCAGCTTCGGACAGGACTACGAGCAGTACTTC. This encodes CASSFGQDYEQYF.